The present T cell receptor beta chain was sequenced within a study of shared clonotypes between healthy human individuals. Overall study findings and caveats: Sequencing depth was expected to affect clonotype sharing among donors. Inspection by rarefaction showed sorted-subset sequencing to be incomplete despite large depth.

Clones were read by immunoSEQ multiplex PCR, and TCRdb kept only the in-frame ones, dropping some. The table has roughly 2.5 million clones, over 85% seen once. The V gene lost 2 bases and the J gene lost 0 bases, with 11 bases spanning the gap. In germline, CDR1 is MNHEY, CDR2 SVGAGI. CDR3 length equals 16 residues. As to this clone: Its target is not known.

The V gene is TRBV6-5, the J gene TRBJ1-5; D is unclear. The receptor's source is a man younger than 35 in good health. The sequencing sample was made of naive CD4+ T cells sorted from blood. Subset reported: CD45RA+ positively selected. CDR3 in amino acids: CASSYPGRPSNQPQHF. CDR3 bases: TGTGCCAGCAGTTACCCGGGGAGGCCTAGCAATCAGCCCCAGCATTTT.